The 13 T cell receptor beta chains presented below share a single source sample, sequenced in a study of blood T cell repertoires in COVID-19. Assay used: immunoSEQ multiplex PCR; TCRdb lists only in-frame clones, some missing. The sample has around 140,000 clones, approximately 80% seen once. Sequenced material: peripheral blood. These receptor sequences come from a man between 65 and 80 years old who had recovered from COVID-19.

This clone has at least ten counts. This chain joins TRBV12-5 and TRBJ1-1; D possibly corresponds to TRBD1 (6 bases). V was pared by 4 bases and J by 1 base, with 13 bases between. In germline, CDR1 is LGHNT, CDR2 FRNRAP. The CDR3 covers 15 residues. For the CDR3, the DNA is TGTGCTAGTGGTTCTGGACAGTTACCGAACACTGAAGCTTTCTTT. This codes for CASGSGQLPNTEAFF.

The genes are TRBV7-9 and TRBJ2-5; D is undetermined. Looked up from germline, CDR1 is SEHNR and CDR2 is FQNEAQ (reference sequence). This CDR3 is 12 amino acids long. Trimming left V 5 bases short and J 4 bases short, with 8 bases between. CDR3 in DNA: TGTGCCAGCAGCCCGACGGGAGAGACCCAGTACTTC. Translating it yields CASSPTGETQYF.

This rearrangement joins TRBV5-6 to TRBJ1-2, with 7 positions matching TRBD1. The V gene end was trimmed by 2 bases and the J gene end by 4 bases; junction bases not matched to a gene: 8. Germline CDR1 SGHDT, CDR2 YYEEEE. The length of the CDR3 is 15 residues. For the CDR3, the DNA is TGTGCCAGCAGCTTAAGACAGGGTAACACCTATGGCTACACCTTC. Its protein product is CASSLRQGNTYGYTF.

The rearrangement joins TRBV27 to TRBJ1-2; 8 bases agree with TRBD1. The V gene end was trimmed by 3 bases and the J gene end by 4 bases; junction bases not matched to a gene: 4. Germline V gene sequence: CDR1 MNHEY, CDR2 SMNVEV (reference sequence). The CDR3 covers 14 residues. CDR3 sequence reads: CASSLHTGGYGYTF. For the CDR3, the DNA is TGTGCCAGCAGTTTGCATACAGGGGGCTATGGCTACACCTTC.

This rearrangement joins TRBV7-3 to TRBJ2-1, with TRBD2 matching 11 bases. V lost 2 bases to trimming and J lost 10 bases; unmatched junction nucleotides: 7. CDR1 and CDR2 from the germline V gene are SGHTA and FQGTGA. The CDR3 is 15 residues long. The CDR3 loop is CASSLGTSGRSEQFF. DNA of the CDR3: TGTGCCAGCAGCTTAGGTACTAGCGGGAGAAGCGAGCAGTTCTTC.

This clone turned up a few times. The CDR3 reads CATSDPSEGAKSEQYF. The CDR3 region has the DNA TGTGCCACCAGTGACCCCTCCGAGGGGGCAAAAAGCGAGCAGTACTTC. The chain combines TRBV24-1 with TRBJ2-7, with 7 bases that match TRBD1. In germline, CDR1 is KGHDR, CDR2 SFDVKD. The CDR3 runs to 16 residues. V trimming: 4 bases; J trimming: 6 bases; junction bases outside the gene matches: 14.

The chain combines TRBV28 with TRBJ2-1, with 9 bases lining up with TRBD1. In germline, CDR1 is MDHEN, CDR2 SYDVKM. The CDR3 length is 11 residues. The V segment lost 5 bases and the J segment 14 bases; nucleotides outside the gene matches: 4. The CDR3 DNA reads TGTGCCAGCAGTCCTGGGACAGGGAAGTTCTTC. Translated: CASSPGTGKFF. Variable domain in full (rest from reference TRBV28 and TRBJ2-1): DVKVTQSSRYLVKRTGEKVFLECVQDMDHENMFWYRQDPGLGLRLIYFSYDVKMKEKGDIPEGYSVSREKKERFSLILESASTNQTSMYLCASSPGTGKFFGPGTRLTVL.

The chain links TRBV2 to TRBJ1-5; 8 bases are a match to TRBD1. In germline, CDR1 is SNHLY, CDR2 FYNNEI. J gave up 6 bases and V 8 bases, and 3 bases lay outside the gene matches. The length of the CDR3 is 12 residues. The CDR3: CASSGGPQPQHF. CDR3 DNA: TGTGCCAGCTCAGGGGGCCCTCAGCCCCAGCATTTT.

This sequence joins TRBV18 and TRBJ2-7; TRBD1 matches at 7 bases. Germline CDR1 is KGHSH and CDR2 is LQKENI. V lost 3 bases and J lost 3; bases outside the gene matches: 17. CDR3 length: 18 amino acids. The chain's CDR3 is CASSPPDFQTGSYYEQYF. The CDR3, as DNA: TGTGCCAGCTCACCCCCCGATTTCCAGACAGGGAGTTACTACGAGCAGTACTTC.

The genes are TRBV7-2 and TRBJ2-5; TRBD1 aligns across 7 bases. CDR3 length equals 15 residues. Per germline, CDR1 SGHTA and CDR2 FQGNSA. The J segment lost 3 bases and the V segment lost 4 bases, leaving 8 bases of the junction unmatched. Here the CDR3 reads CASSSQTGWEETQYF. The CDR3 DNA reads TGTGCCAGCAGCTCGCAGACAGGGTGGGAAGAGACCCAGTACTTC.

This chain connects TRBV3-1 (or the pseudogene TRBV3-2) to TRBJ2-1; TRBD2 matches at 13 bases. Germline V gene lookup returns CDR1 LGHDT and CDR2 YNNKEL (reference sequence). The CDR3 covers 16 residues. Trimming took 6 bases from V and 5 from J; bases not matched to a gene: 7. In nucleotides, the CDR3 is TGTGCCAGCAGTCCCTCGGGACTAGCGGGAAACAATGAGCAGTTCTTC. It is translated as CASSPSGLAGNNEQFF.

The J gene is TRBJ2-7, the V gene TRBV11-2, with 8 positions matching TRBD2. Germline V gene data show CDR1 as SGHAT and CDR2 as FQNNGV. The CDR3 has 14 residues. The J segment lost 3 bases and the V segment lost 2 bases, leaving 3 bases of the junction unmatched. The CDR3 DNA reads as TGTGCCAGCAGCTTAACGGGAGGGGGCTACGAGCAGTACTTC. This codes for CASSLTGGGYEQYF.

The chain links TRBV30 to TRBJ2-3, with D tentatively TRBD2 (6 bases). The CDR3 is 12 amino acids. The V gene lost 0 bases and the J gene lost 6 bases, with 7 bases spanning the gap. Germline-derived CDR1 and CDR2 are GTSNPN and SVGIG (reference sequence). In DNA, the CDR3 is TGTGCCTGGAGTGTACGGGAGGATACGCAGTATTTT. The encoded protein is CAWSVREDTQYF. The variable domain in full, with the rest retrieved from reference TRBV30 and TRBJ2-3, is SQTIHQWPATLVQPVGSPLSLECTVEGTSNPNLYWYRQAAGRGLQLLFYSVGIGQISSEVPQNLSASRPQDRQFILSSKKLLLSDSGFYLCAWSVREDTQYFGPGTRLTVL.